What follows is one T cell receptor beta chain and its context. Its target is not known. The data were obtained in a study of cytomegalovirus exposure and HLA in healthy donors. Study-level information: As an earlier analysis found, about 179 million T cells yielded about 120 million unique TCR beta sequences.

Findings of the study overall: A later analysis reportedly identified an Asian-associated ancestry cluster as carrying fewer N-insertions than the approximately 730-donor mean.

PCR primers comprised 60 Vbeta and 13 Jbeta primers. Sequenced by immunoSEQ multiplex PCR; TCRdb stores in-frame clones only, minus some. The table shows 150,000 to 200,000 clones, with approximately 85% occurring only once. CDR1 and CDR2 (germline): WSHSY, SAAADI. CDR3 length: 14 residues. V shed 8 bases, J shed 6 bases, and the junction held 7 bases outside the gene matches. The rearrangement joins TRBV10-2 to TRBJ2-2, with 9 bases aligning to TRBD2. This receptor was identified in a man aged 18 to 30 in good health and CMV-seropositive. Sequenced input: PBMCs. The CDR3 loop reads CASESAGGAGELFF. DNA for the CDR3: TGCGCCAGCGAGTCGGCGGGGGGGGCCGGGGAGCTGTTTTTT.